This is a list of T cell receptor beta chains from one sample in a study of OX40 agonist ivuxolimab in advanced cancers. Some clones are missing from TCRdb's copy, which holds only in-frame ones; the method was immunoSEQ multiplex PCR. This sample yields roughly 10,000 clones, of which 70% to 80% are seen a single time; about 30% belongs to the top ten. The sequencing used CD4+ or CD8+ T cells sorted from blood, collected in a trial of the OX40 agonist ivuxolimab. The receptors stem from an adult with an advanced solid tumor such as melanoma, head and neck, liver or kidney cancer. Both conserved end residues are part of each CDR3. The D gene is left open where the match is weak. Rows may omit the clone size; those that give it use once, few, many or a size class.

TRBV18	NA	TRBJ2-6	NA	TGTGCCAGCTCGCCTGAGGCCTCTGGGGCCAACGTCCTGACTTTC	CASSPEASGANVLTF
TRBV6-1	NA	TRBJ2-1	NA	TGTGCCAGCAGGGAAAGACAATATTCCTACAATGAGCAGTTCTTC	CASRERQYSYNEQFF
TRBV14	NA	TRBJ1-4	TRBD1	TGTGCCAGCAGCCAAAGGGACAGGGGTAATGAAAAACTGTTTTTT	CASSQRDRGNEKLFF
TRBV6-5	NA	TRBJ2-1	TRBD1	TGTGCCAGCAGCCGGACAGGCAATGAGCAGTTCTTC	CASSRTGNEQFF
TRBV27	NA	TRBJ1-2	NA	TGTGCCAGCAGTCTAAATAGTCCCCCCGGGGGCTATGGCTACACCTTC	CASSLNSPPGGYGYTF
TRBV27	once	TRBJ2-3	TRBD1	TGTGCCAGCAGTTTACCCACAGGGGGGCTCACAGATACGCAGTATTTT	CASSLPTGGLTDTQYF
TRBV28	NA	TRBJ2-2	TRBD1	TGTGCCAGCAGATCCACCGGGACAGGGTTCACCGGGGAGCTGTTTTTT	CASRSTGTGFTGELFF
TRBV6-5	NA	TRBJ2-3	NA	TGTGCCAGCAGTTCGACGGACCTATACACAGATACGCAGTATTTT	CASSSTDLYTDTQYF
TRBV6-5	once	TRBJ1-1	NA	TGTGCCAGCAGTTACAATTTAGGGACCTCAGGGACTGAAGCTTTCTTT	CASSYNLGTSGTEAFF
TRBV7-2	NA	TRBJ2-5	TRBD2	TGTGCCAGCAGCTCCGCCCTTAGCGGGGAAGAGACCCAGTACTTC	CASSSALSGEETQYF
TRBV7-9	NA	TRBJ2-5	NA	TGTGCCAGCAGCTTGTTGGTAACAGAGCGGACCCAGTACTTC	CASSLLVTERTQYF
TRBV5-1	NA	TRBJ2-2	TRBD1	TGCGCCAGCAGCTCCGGGACAGGGGGTTTTTTGGCCGGGGAGCTGTTTTTT	CASSSGTGGFLAGELFF
TRBV11-2	few	TRBJ2-7	NA	TGTGCCAGCAGCTTAGATAGGGGGCTAGCGTACGAGCAGTACTTC	CASSLDRGLAYEQYF
TRBV9	NA	TRBJ2-2	NA	TGTGCCAGCAGCTCCTCCGGGACACCGAACACCGGGGAGCTGTTTTTT	CASSSSGTPNTGELFF
TRBV23-1	NA	TRBJ2-2	NA	TGCGCCAGCAGTCAATCCACCGGGGAGCTGTTTTTT	CASSQSTGELFF
TRBV9	once	TRBJ2-7	NA	TGTGCCAGCAGCGGCGGGACGGGCGGAGCCTCCTCCTACGAGCAGTACTTC	CASSGGTGGASSYEQYF
TRBV6-4	NA	TRBJ2-1	TRBD2	TGTGCCAGCAGTCTCGGGACTAGCGGGGGGGCCAATGAGCAGTTCTTC	CASSLGTSGGANEQFF
TRBV5-6	NA	TRBJ2-3	NA	TGTGCCAGCAGCTTGGGTTTGGGGGCCGGGGGAGATACGCAGTATTTT	CASSLGLGAGGDTQYF